A selection of T cell receptor beta chains follows, all from one sample in a study of blood T cell repertoires in COVID-19. The method was immunoSEQ multiplex PCR; TCRdb's version includes in-frame clones alone and lacks a portion of them. Of some 80,000 clones in the sample, 82% were seen once. Sequencing was performed on peripheral blood. These receptors originate from a woman aged 65 to 85 with acute or convalescent COVID-19. Both conserved end residues are trimmed from each CDR3. Expanded clones are given a class, and other clones once, few, many or no size at all.

clone_size	v_call	j_call	cdr3_aa
NA	TRBV7-2	TRBJ2-5	ASSFRGGLGTQETQY
NA	TRBV5-6	TRBJ2-5	ASSFSPVVGAGDFETQY
NA	TRBV12-5	TRBJ1-6	ASGEGRALH
few	TRBV7-3	TRBJ2-6	ASSPGAGANVLT
NA	TRBV19	TRBJ2-1	ASSISSRRSYNEQF
NA	TRBV21-1	TRBJ2-7	ASSKVTQVGRAEQY
NA	TRBV7-3	TRBJ2-5	ASSREQFGETQY
few	TRBV15	TRBJ1-5	ATSRRTGIDQPQH
few	TRBV10-3	TRBJ2-7	AISGAGTGSYEQY
NA	TRBV19	TRBJ2-3	ASSITGVSDTQY
NA	TRBV19	TRBJ1-2	ASSISGTGGTYGYT
NA	TRBV2	TRBJ2-7	ASRRQTYEQY
once	TRBV9	TRBJ1-3	ASSFSGSSGNTIY
NA	TRBV7-3	TRBJ2-2	ASSFERAKNTGELF
NA	TRBV3-1/TRBV3-2	TRBJ2-1	ASSQTSGDYNEQF
few	TRBV6-5	TRBJ2-2	ASSSIDRVSTGELF
NA	TRBV5-1	TRBJ2-5	ASSLEVGAGWGETQY
NA	TRBV5-4	TRBJ2-7	ASSINYEQY
NA	TRBV2	TRBJ2-1	ASSQGSYNEQF
NA	TRBV2	TRBJ1-1	ASSRQGNTEAF
few	TRBV2	TRBJ2-7	ASGLTSYYEQY
NA	TRBV6-6	TRBJ1-2	ASRKDRVSADGYT
NA	TRBV6-5	TRBJ1-2	ASSLTGRDGYT
NA	TRBV3-1/TRBV3-2	TRBJ2-2	ASRLLGGANTGELF
NA	TRBV7-2	TRBJ2-2	ASSLDFGTLNTGELF
NA	TRBV3-1/TRBV3-2	TRBJ2-7	ASSPWGDSYEQY
once	TRBV2	TRBJ2-7	ASSGPPGTGSYEQY
NA	TRBV7-9	TRBJ2-7	ASSTRLAGLYEQY
once	TRBV6-2/TRBV6-3	TRBJ2-7	ASSSLLEQY
once	TRBV27	TRBJ2-7	ASSLEGEGNEQY
NA	TRBV2	TRBJ2-6	ASSRLAGELGGANVLT
NA	TRBV7-2	TRBJ2-7	ASSPRPGLGDEQY
NA	TRBV11-3	TRBJ1-1	ASSLKGAITEAF
NA	TRBV27	TRBJ2-5	ASSYSWEFETQY
NA	TRBV4-1	TRBJ1-1	ASSQDLGRAVEAF
NA	TRBV19	TRBJ1-5	ASEPQGYWDQPQH
NA	TRBV6-1	TRBJ2-1	ASSEGFYLWEGINEQF
NA	TRBV6-5	TRBJ2-1	ASLTFGGRAEQF
NA	TRBV5-1	TRBJ2-7	ASSLGTGMAYEQY
NA	TRBV19	TRBJ1-3	ASSSKAGQGSPTRNTIY
NA	TRBV6-5	TRBJ2-3	ASRTGGGTDTQY
many	TRBV2	TRBJ2-7	ASSDYRGNYEQY
few	TRBV7-8	TRBJ1-1	ASSFGGIDTEAF
NA	TRBV5-4	TRBJ1-5	ASSLGPGQQNQPQH
once	TRBV5-6	TRBJ1-2	ASSWGGGLDGYT
NA	TRBV6-5	TRBJ1-2	ASSRDMVDRYT
NA	TRBV5-6	TRBJ2-7	ASSSPVGSLGEQY
NA	TRBV7-8	TRBJ2-1	ASSFGTSGNNEQF
NA	TRBV7-2	TRBJ2-1	ASSPSGPSYNEQF
NA	TRBV9	TRBJ2-7	ASSVGTGGFYEQY
NA	TRBV3-1/TRBV3-2	TRBJ1-6	ASSPRAGGAPLH